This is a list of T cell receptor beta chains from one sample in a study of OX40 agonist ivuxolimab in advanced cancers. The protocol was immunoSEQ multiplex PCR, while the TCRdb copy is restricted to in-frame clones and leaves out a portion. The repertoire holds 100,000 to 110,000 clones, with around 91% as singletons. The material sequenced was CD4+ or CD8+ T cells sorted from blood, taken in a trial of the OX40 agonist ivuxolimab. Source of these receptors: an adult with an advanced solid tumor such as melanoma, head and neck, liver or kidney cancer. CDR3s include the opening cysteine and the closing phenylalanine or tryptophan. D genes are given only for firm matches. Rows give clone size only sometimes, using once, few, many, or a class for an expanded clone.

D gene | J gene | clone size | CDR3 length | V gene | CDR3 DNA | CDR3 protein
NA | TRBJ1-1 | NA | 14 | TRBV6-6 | TGTGCCAGCAGTCAAACCGGGACGAACACTGAAGCTTTCTTT | CASSQTGTNTEAFF
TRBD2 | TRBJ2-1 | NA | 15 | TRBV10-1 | TGCGCCAGCAAGTCGACTAGCGGGGGAGCGGGTGAGCAGTTCTTC | CASKSTSGGAGEQFF
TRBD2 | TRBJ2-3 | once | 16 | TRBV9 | TGTGCCAGCAGCCTAACCCCGGGGGGGCTCGGAGATACGCAGTATTTT | CASSLTPGGLGDTQYF
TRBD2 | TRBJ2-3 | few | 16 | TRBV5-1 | TGCGCCAGCAGCCCGGGACTAGCGGGGGCGTTAGATACGCAGTATTTT | CASSPGLAGALDTQYF
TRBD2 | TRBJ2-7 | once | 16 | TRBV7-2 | TGTGCCAGCAGCTTAAAGCTGGCGGGGGGTAGTGGCGAGCAGTACTTC | CASSLKLAGGSGEQYF
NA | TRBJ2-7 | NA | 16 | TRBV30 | TGTGCCTGGAGCGACCCTCAAAGAACGGGTCACGACGAGCAGTACTTC | CAWSDPQRTGHDEQYF
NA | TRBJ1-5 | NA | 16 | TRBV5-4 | TGTGCCAGCCTCCGTCGTTCGGGGGATAGCAATCAGCCCCAGCATTTT | CASLRRSGDSNQPQHF
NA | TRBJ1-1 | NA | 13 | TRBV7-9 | TGTGCCAGCAGCTTTAGCCCGAACACTGAAGCTTTCTTT | CASSFSPNTEAFF
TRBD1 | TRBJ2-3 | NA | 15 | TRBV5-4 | TGTGCCAGCAGCTTGGGGGGACAGGGCACAGATACGCAGTATTTT | CASSLGGQGTDTQYF
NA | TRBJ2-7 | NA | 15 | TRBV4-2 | TGTGCCAGCAGCCCGTCAGCCGGGGGATCCTACGAGCAGTACTTC | CASSPSAGGSYEQYF
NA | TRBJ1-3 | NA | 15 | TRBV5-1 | TGCGCCAGCAGCTTGGAGGGAAACTCTGGAAACACCATATATTTT | CASSLEGNSGNTIYF
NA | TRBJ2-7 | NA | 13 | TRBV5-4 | TGTGCCAGCAGCTTGGTTGCGTCCCACGAGCAGTACTTC | CASSLVASHEQYF
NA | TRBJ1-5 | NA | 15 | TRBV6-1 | TGTGCCAGCAGTGAAACCGATAGGGGATCTCAGCCCCAGCATTTT | CASSETDRGSQPQHF
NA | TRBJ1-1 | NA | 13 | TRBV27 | TGTGCCAGCAGTGGGCTGGGTAGCACTGAAGCTTTCTTT | CASSGLGSTEAFF
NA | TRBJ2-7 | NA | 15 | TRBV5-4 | TGTGCCAGCAGCGCAGGGGGGCCCTCCCTAGGAGAGCAGTACTTC | CASSAGGPSLGEQYF
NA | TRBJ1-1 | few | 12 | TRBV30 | TGTGCCTGGAGACGGCCGAACACTGAAGCTTTCTTT | CAWRRPNTEAFF
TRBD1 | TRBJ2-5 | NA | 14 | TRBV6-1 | TGTGCCAGCACGAAATTGACAGGGAGAGAGACCCAGTACTTC | CASTKLTGRETQYF
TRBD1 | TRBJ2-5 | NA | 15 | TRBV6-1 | TGTGCCAGCAGTGAAGTCCAGGGGGCATGGGAGACCCAGTACTTC | CASSEVQGAWETQYF
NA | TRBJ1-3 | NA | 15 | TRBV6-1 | TGTGCCAGCAGTGAACTGGGGCGGGCGAGAAACACCATATATTTT | CASSELGRARNTIYF
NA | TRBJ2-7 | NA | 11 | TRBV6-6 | TGTACCAGCAAAGGCTCCTACGAGCAGTACTTC | CTSKGSYEQYF
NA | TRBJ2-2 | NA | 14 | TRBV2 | TGTGCCAGCAGTGTGGCAGGTTCCACCGGGGAGCTGTTTTTT | CASSVAGSTGELFF
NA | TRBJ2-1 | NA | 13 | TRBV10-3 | TGTGCCATCAGTAATGGGGGTGGAGATGAGCAGTTCTTC | CAISNGGGDEQFF
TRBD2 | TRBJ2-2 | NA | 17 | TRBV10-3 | TGTGCCATCAGCGGGTCTAGCGGGAGGGCGAACACCGGGGAGCTGTTTTTT | CAISGSSGRANTGELFF
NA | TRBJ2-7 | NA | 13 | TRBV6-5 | TGTGCCAGCAGTAGCACTAGGAGAGGGGAGCAGTACTTC | CASSSTRRGEQYF
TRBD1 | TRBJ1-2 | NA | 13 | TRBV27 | TGTGCCAGCAGTGCCAGGGGGAAGGGACGCTACACCTTC | CASSARGKGRYTF
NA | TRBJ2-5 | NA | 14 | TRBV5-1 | TGCGCCAGCAGCTTGGACACGACCCAAGAGACCCAGTACTTC | CASSLDTTQETQYF
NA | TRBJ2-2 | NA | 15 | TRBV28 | TGTGCCAGCACCCTTGGAGGGATTAACACCGGGGAGCTGTTTTTT | CASTLGGINTGELFF
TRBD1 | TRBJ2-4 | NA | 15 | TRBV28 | TGTGCCAGCAGTATACAGGGGGATGGCAAAAACATTCAGTACTTC | CASSIQGDGKNIQYF
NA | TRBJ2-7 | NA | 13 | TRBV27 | TGTGCCAGCACCTCCCCGAGGTCCTACGAGCAGTACTTC | CASTSPRSYEQYF
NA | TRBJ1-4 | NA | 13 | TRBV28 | TGTGCCAGCAGGCGTCAGTTGGGTGAAAAACTGTTTTTT | CASRRQLGEKLFF
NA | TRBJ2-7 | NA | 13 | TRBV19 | TGTGCCAGTGGCAAACCGGGACCCTACGAGCAGTACTTC | CASGKPGPYEQYF
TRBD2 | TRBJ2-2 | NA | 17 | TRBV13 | TGTGCCAGCAGCTTCCGGACTAGCGGGGAGAACACCGGGGAGCTGTTTTTT | CASSFRTSGENTGELFF
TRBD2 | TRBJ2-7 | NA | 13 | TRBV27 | TGTGCCAGCAAGCGGGAGGGCCAGTACGAGCAGTACTTC | CASKREGQYEQYF
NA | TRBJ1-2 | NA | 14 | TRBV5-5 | TGTGCCAGCAGTTCAGGGGCCCTCCACTATGGCTACACCTTC | CASSSGALHYGYTF
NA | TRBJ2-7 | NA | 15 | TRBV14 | TGTGCCAGCAGCATGGGCGGGATCCCATCTTACGAGCAGTACTTC | CASSMGGIPSYEQYF
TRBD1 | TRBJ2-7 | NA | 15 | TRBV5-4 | TGTGCCAGCAGCTTGGGACAGGGGCGCCCCTACGAGCAGTACTTC | CASSLGQGRPYEQYF
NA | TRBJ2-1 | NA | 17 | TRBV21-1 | TGTGCCAGCAGCAAAGCGGGGAGTGGGGGCTCCTACAATGAGCAGTTCTTC | CASSKAGSGGSYNEQFF
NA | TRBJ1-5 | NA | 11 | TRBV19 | TGTGCCAGTGGACCGTTTCAGCCCCAGCATTTT | CASGPFQPQHF
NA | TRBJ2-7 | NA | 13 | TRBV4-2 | TGTGCCAGCAGCCAGGTTCCTACCTACGAGCAGTACTTC | CASSQVPTYEQYF
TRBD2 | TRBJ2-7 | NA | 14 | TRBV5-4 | TGTGCCAGCAGCCTCAGCGGGGGTGGGTACGAGCAGTACTTC | CASSLSGGGYEQYF